This TCR beta chain was retrieved from a study of blood T cell repertoires in COVID-19. Overall study: Samples came from the United States, Italy and Spain, spanning acute and convalescent COVID-19. In each case, the material was cDNA or gDNA derived from T cells, B-cell-depleted T cells, or PBMCs.

Sequencing used immunoSEQ multiplex PCR; TCRdb keeps in-frame clones, though not all of them. The sample includes over 130,000 clones, 65% to 80% of them seen just once. Sequencing was carried out using peripheral blood. This receptor was identified in a man in his forties or fifties with acute or convalescent COVID-19.

CDR3 residues: CASSVPLLNYGYTF. Written as DNA, the CDR3 is TGTGCCAGCAGTGTCCCACTTCTTAACTATGGCTACACCTTC. V gene TRBV25-1 combines with J gene TRBJ1-2, with D uncertain. Germline V gene sequence: CDR1 MGHDK, CDR2 SYGVNS. The CDR3 loop spans 14 amino acids. V lost 4 bases and J lost 1, with 10 bases in between.